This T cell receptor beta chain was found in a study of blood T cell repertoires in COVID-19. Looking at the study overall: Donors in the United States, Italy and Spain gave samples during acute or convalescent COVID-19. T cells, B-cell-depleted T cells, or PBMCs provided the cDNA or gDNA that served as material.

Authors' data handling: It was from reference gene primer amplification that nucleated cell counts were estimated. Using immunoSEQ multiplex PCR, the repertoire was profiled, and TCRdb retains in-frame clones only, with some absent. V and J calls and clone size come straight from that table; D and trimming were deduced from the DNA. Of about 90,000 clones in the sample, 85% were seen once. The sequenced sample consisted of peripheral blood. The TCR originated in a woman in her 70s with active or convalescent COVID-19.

The CDR3 sequence is CASSRGWGGNTIYF. CDR3 nucleotides: TGTGCCAGCAGCAGGGGTTGGGGAGGAAACACCATATATTTT. This chain connects TRBV28 to TRBJ1-3; TRBD1 is a possible D gene (6 bases). Germline loops: CDR1 MDHEN, CDR2 SYDVKM. CDR3 length: 14 amino acids. V lost 6 bases and J lost 4, with 13 bases in between.